Listed here are 23 T cell receptor beta chains from one sample, sequenced in a study of spatial heterogeneity in lung cancer. Time point of the sample: blood at routine non-recurrence follow-up after resection. In TCRdb, the 5' RACE reads were re-called with MiXCR into one record per CDR3 protein. Among fewer than 50,000 distinct CDR3 sequences, roughly 10% were seen once, and the ten largest hold roughly 15%. The sample here was PBMCs, taken at follow-up. The receptors stem from a female donor with early-stage non-small cell lung cancer.

This clonotype showed up just a few times. This chain links TRBV28 with TRBJ1-6, with TRBD1 as a possible D gene (5 bases). The germline V gene has CDR1 MDHEN and CDR2 SYDVKM. Trimming removed 3 bases at V and 7 bases at J, with 13 bases between. The CDR3 totals 15 residues. The CDR3 spells CASSLRQRINSPLHF. CDR3 coding DNA: TGTGCCAGCAGTTTGAGACAGCGCATCAATTCACCCCTCCACTTT.

The chain joins TRBV10-3 to TRBJ2-1, with a weak D call TRBD1 (6 bases). Deletions cut 5 bases from V and 7 bases from J, with 15 bases between. The CDR3 is 14 amino acids. Germline V lookup: CDR1 ENHRY, CDR2 SYGVKD. DNA for the CDR3: TGTGCCATCAGTAATCCACAGGGTGATAATGAGCAGTTCTTC. Translating it yields CAISNPQGDNEQFF.

At least ten counts were recorded for this clonotype. This sequence joins TRBV15 and TRBJ2-7; D is perhaps TRBD1 or TRBD2 (5 bases each). The germline CDR1 and CDR2 sequences are LNHNV and YYDKDF (reference sequence). The CDR3 consists of 15 residues. V lost 0 bases to trimming and J lost 7 bases, with 16 bases between them. The CDR3 nucleotides are TGTGCCACCAGCAGAGATCGGGGACGGACCGGGGAGCAGTACTTC. Protein: CATSRDRGRTGEQYF.

This clonotype appeared a few times. In DNA form, the CDR3 reads TGCGCCAGCAGCCAAGTGCCCTGGGGACCGAACTCCTACGAGCAGTACTTC. Translation gives CASSQVPWGPNSYEQYF. The chain carries TRBV4-1 and TRBJ2-7, with D perhaps assigned TRBD1 or TRBD2 (5 bases each). The CDR3 length is 17 residues. Germline CDR1 is MGHRA and CDR2 is YSYEKL. V shed 1 base and J shed 0 bases, with 16 bases lying between them.

The chain has TRBV28 and TRBJ2-7; 11 positions agree with TRBD1. The V and J ends lost 7 bases and 4 bases, in that order; junction bases with no gene match: 6. This CDR3 comprises 14 residues. The germline CDR1 and CDR2 sequences are MDHEN and SYDVKM. The CDR3 nucleotides are TGTGCCAGCACTCACGGGACAGGGGGTTACGAGCAGTACTTC. It specifies CASTHGTGGYEQYF.

V gene TRBV6-6 combines with J gene TRBJ2-5; weak D call: TRBD1 (6 bases). The CDR3 runs to 14 residues. V shed 5 bases and J shed 4 bases, with 14 bases lying between them. In germline, CDR1 is MNHNY, CDR2 SVGAGI (reference sequence). This chain's CDR3 is CASSLRGMGETQYF. In DNA form, the CDR3 reads TGTGCCAGCAGTCTCAGGGGAATGGGAGAGACCCAGTACTTC.

This clonotype has ten or more counts. The rearrangement joins TRBV7-3 to TRBJ2-7; the match to TRBD1 covers 10 bases. V was clipped by 4 bases and J by 4 bases; unmatched bases: 4. Germline CDR1 is SGHTA and CDR2 is FQGTGA. The CDR3 runs to 14 residues. CDR3 coding DNA: TGTGCCAGCAGCTCGACAGGGGGCTGGTACGAGCAGTACTTC. This sequence encodes CASSSTGGWYEQYF.

The genes are TRBV19 and TRBJ2-6; D gene uncertain. Looked up from germline, CDR1 is LNHDA and CDR2 is SQIVND (reference sequence). This CDR3 is 16 amino acids long. V was clipped by 4 bases and J by 4 bases, with 14 bases between them. In DNA form, the CDR3 reads TGTGCCAGTAGTACGTTCGATTGGTACGGGGCCAACGTCCTGACTTTC. Translating gives CASSTFDWYGANVLTF. The full variable domain, its missing parts supplied by reference TRBV19 and TRBJ2-6, is DGGITQSPKYLFRKEGQNVTLSCEQNLNHDAMYWYRQDPGQGLRLIYYSQIVNDFQKGDIAEGYSVSREKKESFPLTVTSAQKNPTAFYLCASSTFDWYGANVLTFGAGSRLTVL.

The chain joins TRBV9 to TRBJ1-1; a weak D match, TRBD1 (5 bases). This CDR3 spans 13 amino acids. Germline values: CDR1 SGDLS, CDR2 YYNGEE. Trimming removed 3 bases from V and 1 base from J, with 7 bases in between. CDR3 sequence: CASSERGNTEAFF. CDR3 nucleotides: TGTGCCAGCAGCGAGAGGGGGAACACTGAAGCTTTCTTT.

V is TRBV5-1 and J is TRBJ1-1; D is unresolved. Germline V gives CDR1 SGHRS, CDR2 YFSETQ. V lost 4 bases and J lost 1, with 11 bases in between. The CDR3 loop spans 14 amino acids. The CDR3, as DNA: TGCGCCAGCAGCGAAGACTTCAGGAACACTGAAGCTTTCTTT. Encoded protein: CASSEDFRNTEAFF.

This clonotype was detected ten times or more. The gene calls are TRBV29-1 and TRBJ1-2, with D unclear. Germline V CDR1 and CDR2: SQVTM, ANQGSEA. V lost 5 bases and J 3 bases, leaving 10 bases between the germline ends. The CDR3 runs 12 residues. CDR3 amino acids: CSVITLDYGYTF. The CDR3 coding sequence is TGCAGCGTTATCACCCTGGACTATGGCTACACCTTC.

The chain joins TRBV5-4 to TRBJ2-2, with 10 nucleotides matching TRBD2. The V gene end was trimmed by 0 bases and the J gene end by 7 bases; junction bases not matched to a gene: 9. CDR1 is SGHNT, CDR2 YYREEE, per germline (reference sequence). The CDR3 contains 17 residues. The CDR3 DNA follows: TGTGCCAGCAGCTTGGCGAGCGGGGGGGCCCAAGGCGGGGAGCTGTTTTTT. Its translation is CASSLASGGAQGGELFF.

This clonotype was detected ten times or more. The rearrangement uses TRBV6-6 and TRBJ1-1; tentative D call: TRBD1 (6 bases). The V gene's germline CDR1 is MNHNY and CDR2 SVGAGI (reference sequence). The CDR3 sequence is 14 residues long. The ends were cut back, 2 bases at V and 10 bases at J, with 17 bases in the middle. The CDR3: CASSYNETGIRAFF. CDR3 coding DNA: TGTGCCAGCAGTTACAACGAGACAGGAATCAGAGCTTTCTTT.

The chain couples TRBV5-1 to TRBJ2-3, with 9 bases lining up with TRBD1. Germline lookup yields CDR1 SGHRS and CDR2 YFSETQ. CDR3 length: 15 residues. The junction had 6 bases not matched to a gene; V was cut back by 7 bases and J by 0 bases. This CDR3 is CASYPGTGSTDTQYF. CDR3 bases: TGCGCCAGCTACCCAGGGACAGGGAGCACAGATACGCAGTATTTT.

This clonotype has ten or more counts. The chain has TRBV2 and TRBJ1-2; a possible D gene is TRBD1 (5 bases). Germline V lookup: CDR1 SNHLY, CDR2 FYNNEI. The CDR3 length is 14 residues. Trimming shortened V by 7 bases and J by 4 bases, and 16 bases separated the two germline ends. The DNA of the CDR3 is TGTGCCAGCATCCCGTGGGGCTCAACCTATGGCTACACCTTC. Amino acids: CASIPWGSTYGYTF.

The chain uses TRBV10-2 and TRBJ1-2; 9 nucleotides agree with TRBD1. Germline CDR1 is WSHSY and CDR2 is SAAADI. The CDR3 is made up of 15 amino acids. The V and J ends lost 4 bases and 2 bases, in that order; junction bases with no gene match: 5. The CDR3: CASSGRQGENYGYTF. In DNA form, the CDR3 reads TGCGCCAGCAGTGGTCGACAGGGGGAAAACTATGGCTACACCTTC.

This clonotype is labeled medium-sized. The chain couples TRBV20-1 to TRBJ2-5, with 8 nucleotides matching TRBD1. CDR3 length: 11 amino acids. Losses at the gene ends were 5 bases for V and 6 bases for J; bases not matched to a gene: 2. From germline, CDR1 is DFQATT and CDR2 SNEGSKA (reference sequence). The CDR3 sequence: CSAHRGKTQYF. As DNA, the CDR3 is TGCAGTGCTCACAGGGGGAAGACCCAGTACTTC.

This sequence joins TRBV5-8 and TRBJ1-1; perhaps TRBD1 as D (5 bases). With 4 bases removed from V and 5 bases from J, the gap between germline ends came to 18 bases. Germline values: CDR1 SGHTS, CDR2 YDEGEE. The CDR3 runs 15 residues. The CDR3 coding sequence is TGTGCCAGCAGCGAGGGGACCATAGATGGGACTGAAGCTTTCTTT. Encoded protein: CASSEGTIDGTEAFF. The entire variable domain, with the rest obtained from reference TRBV5-8 and TRBJ1-1, is as follows: EAGVTQSPTHLIKTRGQQATLRCSPISGHTSVYWYQQALGLGLQFLLWYDEGEERNRGNFPPRFSGRQFPNYSSELNVNALELEDSALYLCASSEGTIDGTEAFFGQGTRLTVV.

This clonotype was recorded many times. The J gene is TRBJ2-7, the V gene TRBV3-1; D is unclear. Trimming pared 0 bases from V and 2 bases from J, leaving 8 bases between. Germline CDR1 LGHDT, CDR2 YNNKEL (reference sequence). The CDR3 spans 14 residues. The CDR3 loop is CASSQDQNTYEQYF. The DNA of the CDR3 is TGTGCCAGCAGCCAAGATCAGAACACCTACGAGCAGTACTTC.

In its sample, this clonotype was seen a few times. The V gene is TRBV19, the J gene TRBJ1-2; maybe TRBD1 (6 bases). Germline assignment: CDR1 LNHDA and CDR2 SQIVND (reference sequence). V lost 9 bases, J lost 6 bases, and 17 bases lay in between. This CDR3 is 13 amino acids long. CDR3 sequence: CASAGTRVHGYTF. As DNA, the CDR3 is TGTGCCAGCGCCGGGACACGGGTCCATGGCTACACCTTC. Combining the CDR3 with reference TRBV19 and TRBJ1-2 gives the whole variable domain DGGITQSPKYLFRKEGQNVTLSCEQNLNHDAMYWYRQDPGQGLRLIYYSQIVNDFQKGDIAEGYSVSREKKESFPLTVTSAQKNPTAFYLCASAGTRVHGYTFGSGTRLTVV.

In its sample, this clonotype was seen many times. J is TRBJ1-6 and V is TRBV9; D ambiguous. The germline CDR1 and CDR2 sequences are SGDLS and YYNGEE. This CDR3 has 14 amino acids. Trimming left V 0 bases short and J 10 bases short, with 11 bases between. The chain's CDR3 is CASSVETPGSPLHF. DNA of the CDR3: TGTGCCAGCAGCGTAGAAACCCCCGGCTCACCCCTCCACTTT.

The chain combines TRBV12-3 or TRBV12-4 with TRBJ2-7, with D tentatively TRBD1 or TRBD2 (5 bases each). V was shortened by 7 bases and J by 3 bases, with 16 bases between the two germline ends. This CDR3 comprises 14 residues. The CDR3 nucleotides read TGTGCCAGCACCAACTTTGGGACCCGCTACGAGCAGTACTTC. It specifies CASTNFGTRYEQYF.

The table lists this clonotype with many counts. The rearrangement joins TRBV29-1 to TRBJ2-7; maybe TRBD2 (6 bases). V shed 3 bases and J shed 4 bases, with 7 bases lying between them. This CDR3 spans 11 amino acids. Germline V gives CDR1 SQVTM, CDR2 ANQGSEA. CDR3 coding DNA: TGCAGCGTTGAGGGGAGGTACGAGCAGTACTTC. It codes for CSVEGRYEQYF.